This T cell receptor (beta chain) was retrieved from a study of blood T cells in healthy people across ages (dated by TCRdb to the mid-2010s). Describing the broader study: Template switching captured roughly one uniquely barcoded TCR beta cDNA molecule per two T cells in model experiments. The study measured age-related changes in TCR beta repertoire diversity using deep sequencing normalized with unique cDNA molecular identifiers. Four age groups were formed from the donors: young (average approximately 15 years), middle-aged (around 41), aged (around 68) and long-lived (roughly 81). Donors of different ages were randomly distributed across sequencing lanes to avoid experimental bias. Using the same blood draw, the study looked at two additional independent replicas of 1 million unique cDNA reads for two donors, one aged 18 to 30 and the other aged 80 or older. The research as a whole found: Because the CMV infection status of the donors was unknown, age-related changes in expanded clonotypes may potentially have been confounded. Observed TCR beta diversity correlated strongly with the percentage of naive T cells measured by flow cytometry. Conclusive comparison of naive and antigen-experienced compartments was prevented by the profiling of bulk unsorted PBMCs. Estimates of total diversity based on one million sequenced T cells were regarded as lower bounds and as underestimates. Compared with the aged group, more naive CD4+ T cells, fewer expanded clones and increased TCR diversity were shown by the long-lived group, suggesting age selection. Observed TCR beta diversity per million T cells fell roughly linearly with age, and a significant reduction was already apparent by age roughly 40.

The donors were around 39 Caucasian individuals from Russia, aged about 6 to 95 years, who were systemically healthy. Approximately 9 milliliters of peripheral blood were collected from each donor into EDTA-treated Vacutainer tubes. Ficoll-Paque density-gradient centrifugation was used to isolate PBMCs, with at least 7 million obtained per sample. Total RNA was extracted from PBMCs with Trizol reagent, with at least 5.5 micrograms obtained per sample. For every donor, an aliquot of PBMCs went through flow cytometry to measure the percentages of naive CD45RAhigh/CD27high T cells. The library was generated by 5' RACE. For sequencing, an Illumina HiSeq 2500 was employed. A second PCR of roughly 7 to 12 cycles was run with a J-beta primer mix and a sample-barcoded 5' primer. A unique molecular identifier was introduced onto each TCR beta cDNA molecule by a template-switch 5' adaptor carrying 12 random nucleotides. Each sample yielded at least 2.5 million CDR3-containing paired-end reads. First-strand cDNA synthesis was performed from all RNA using the Mint cDNA synthesis kit, with priming by a TRBC-specific oligonucleotide. After uracil-DNA glycosylase treatment, a first 18-cycle PCR used universal primers M1SS and BC2_uni_R on all cDNA. On the study's bioinformatics: For normalization, 1 million high-quality reads, each with a distinct molecular identifier, were randomly selected from each sample. Reads sharing molecular identifiers were discarded rather than binned into consensus sequences. CDR3 identification, clonotype clustering and error correction used MiTCR with a Q25 quality threshold and the strictest error-elimination algorithm. Lower-bound total TCR beta diversity was estimated with a nonparametric unseen species model using Euler transformation. TCRdb ran its own pipeline on the public reads, namely fastp trimming at Q25 and MiXCR clone calling, and kept in-frame beta chains. Each entry merges the rows of one CDR3 protein and shows their most common DNA and genes. These V and J calls derive from TCRdb rather than the authors' analysis. Within this sample are nearly 1 million distinct CDR3 sequences, with roughly half of them counted one time only. The biggest ten clones account for around 21% of the sample.

This clonotype has just a few counts. Its antigen is unknown. One base away there is no much larger clone; base qualities are not given. From the cysteine up to the phenylalanine, the CDR3 has a length of 16 residues. The kept DNA is CDR3 alone, 48 bases in frame from the first base. CDR1 is given as SGHTA and CDR2 as FQGNSA, both from the germline V gene. The sequenced sample consisted of blood. The rearranged chain carries TRBV7-2 and TRBJ2-4, with a tentative D gene TRBD2 over 6 matching bases. The J call may be wrong; the DNA end is better matched by TRBJ2-7. The receptor comes from a woman in her fifties or sixties in good health. This receptor carries the CDR3 CASSPGLGTGGIEQYF. DNA sequence: TGTGCCAGCAGCCCGGGATTGGGGACTGGTGGAATCGAGCAGTACTTC.